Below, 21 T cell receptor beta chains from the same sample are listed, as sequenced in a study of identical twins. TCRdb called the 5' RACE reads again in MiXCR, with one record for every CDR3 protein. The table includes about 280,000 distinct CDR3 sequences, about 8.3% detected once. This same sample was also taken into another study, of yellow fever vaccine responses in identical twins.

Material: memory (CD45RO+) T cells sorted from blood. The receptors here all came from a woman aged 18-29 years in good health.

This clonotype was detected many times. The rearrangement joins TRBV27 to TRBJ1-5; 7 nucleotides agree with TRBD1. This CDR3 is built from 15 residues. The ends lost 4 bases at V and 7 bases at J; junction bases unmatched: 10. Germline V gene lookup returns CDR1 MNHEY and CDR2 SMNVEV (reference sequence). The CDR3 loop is CASSSGQIGGQPQHF. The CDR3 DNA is TGTGCCAGCAGTTCGGGACAGATCGGAGGGCAGCCCCAGCATTTT.

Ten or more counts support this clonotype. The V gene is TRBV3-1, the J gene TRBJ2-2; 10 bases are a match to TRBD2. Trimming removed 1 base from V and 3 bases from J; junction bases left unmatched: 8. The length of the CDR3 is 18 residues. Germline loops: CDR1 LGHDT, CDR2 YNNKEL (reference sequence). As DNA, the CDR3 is TGTGCCAGCAGCCAAGGAGCGGGGGGGCCGCTGGACACCGGGGAGCTGTTTTTT. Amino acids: CASSQGAGGPLDTGELFF.

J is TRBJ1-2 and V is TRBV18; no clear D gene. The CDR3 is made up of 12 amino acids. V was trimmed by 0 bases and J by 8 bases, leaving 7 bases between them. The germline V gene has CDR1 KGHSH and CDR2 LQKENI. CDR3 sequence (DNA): TGTGCCAGCTCACCACCGTCGGCCGGCTACACCTTC. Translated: CASSPPSAGYTF.

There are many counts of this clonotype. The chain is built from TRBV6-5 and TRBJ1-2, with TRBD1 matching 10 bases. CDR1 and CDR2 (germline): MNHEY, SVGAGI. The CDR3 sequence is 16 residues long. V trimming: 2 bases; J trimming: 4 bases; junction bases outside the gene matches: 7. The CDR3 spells CASSYLGTGAGYGYTF. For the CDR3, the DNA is TGTGCCAGCAGTTACCTAGGGACAGGGGCGGGCTATGGCTACACCTTC.

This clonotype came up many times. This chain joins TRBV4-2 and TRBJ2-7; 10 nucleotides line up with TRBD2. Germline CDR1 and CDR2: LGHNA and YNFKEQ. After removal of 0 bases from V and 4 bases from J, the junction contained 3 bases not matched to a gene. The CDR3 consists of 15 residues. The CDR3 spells CASSQEVTSGYEQYF. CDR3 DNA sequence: TGTGCCAGCAGCCAAGAGGTGACTAGCGGGTACGAGCAGTACTTC.

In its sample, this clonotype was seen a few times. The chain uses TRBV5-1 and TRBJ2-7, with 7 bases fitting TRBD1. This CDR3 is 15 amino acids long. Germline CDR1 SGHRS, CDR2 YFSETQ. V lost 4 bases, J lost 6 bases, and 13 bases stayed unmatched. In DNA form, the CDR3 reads TGCGCCAGCAGCCAGGCAGGGGGTACGGCGAGCGAGCAGTACTTC. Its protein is CASSQAGGTASEQYF.

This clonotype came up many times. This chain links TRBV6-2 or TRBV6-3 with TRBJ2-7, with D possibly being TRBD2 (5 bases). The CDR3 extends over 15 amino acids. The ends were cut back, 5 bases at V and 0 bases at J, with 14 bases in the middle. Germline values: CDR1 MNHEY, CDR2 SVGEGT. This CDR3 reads CASSKEPGSSYEQYF. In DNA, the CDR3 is TGTGCCAGCAGTAAGGAACCGGGAAGCTCCTACGAGCAGTACTTC.

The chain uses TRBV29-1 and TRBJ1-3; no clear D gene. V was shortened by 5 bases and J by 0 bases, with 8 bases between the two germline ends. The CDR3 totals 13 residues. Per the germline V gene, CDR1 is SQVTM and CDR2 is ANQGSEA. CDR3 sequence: CSVSRDSGNTIYF. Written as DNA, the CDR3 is TGCAGCGTTTCCCGGGACTCTGGAAACACCATATATTTT.

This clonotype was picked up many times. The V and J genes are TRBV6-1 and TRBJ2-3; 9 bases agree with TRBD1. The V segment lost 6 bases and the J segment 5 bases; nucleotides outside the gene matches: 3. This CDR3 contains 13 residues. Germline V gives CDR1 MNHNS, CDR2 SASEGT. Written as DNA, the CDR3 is TGTGCCAGCAGGGGACAGGGTCGAGATACGCAGTATTTT. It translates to CASRGQGRDTQYF.

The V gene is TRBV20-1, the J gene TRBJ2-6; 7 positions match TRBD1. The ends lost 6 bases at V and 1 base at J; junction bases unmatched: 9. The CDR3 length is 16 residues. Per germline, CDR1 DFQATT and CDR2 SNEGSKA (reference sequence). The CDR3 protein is CSAKGASGSGANVLTF. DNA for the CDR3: TGCAGTGCCAAGGGGGCTTCCGGTTCTGGGGCCAACGTCCTGACTTTC.

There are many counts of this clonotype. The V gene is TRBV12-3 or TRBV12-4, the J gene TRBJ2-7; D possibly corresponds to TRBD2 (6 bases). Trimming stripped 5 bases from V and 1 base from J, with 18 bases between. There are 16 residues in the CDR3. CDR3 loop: CASSPPRETNSYEQYF. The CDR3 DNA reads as TGTGCCAGCAGTCCACCACGGGAGACAAATTCCTACGAGCAGTACTTC.

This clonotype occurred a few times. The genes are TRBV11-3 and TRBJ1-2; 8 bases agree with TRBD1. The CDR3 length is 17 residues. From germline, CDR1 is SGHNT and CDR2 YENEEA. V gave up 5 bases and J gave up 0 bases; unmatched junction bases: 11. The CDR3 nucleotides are TGTGCCAGCAGCGAAAGGGACAGGAGAAAAGCTAACTATGGCTACACCTTC. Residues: CASSERDRRKANYGYTF.

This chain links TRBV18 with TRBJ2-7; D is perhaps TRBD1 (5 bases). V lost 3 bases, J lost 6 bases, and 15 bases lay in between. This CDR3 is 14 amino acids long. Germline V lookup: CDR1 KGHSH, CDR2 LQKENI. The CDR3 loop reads CASSPGHPDVEQYV. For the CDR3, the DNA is TGTGCCAGCTCACCCGGACACCCAGACGTCGAGCAGTACGTC.

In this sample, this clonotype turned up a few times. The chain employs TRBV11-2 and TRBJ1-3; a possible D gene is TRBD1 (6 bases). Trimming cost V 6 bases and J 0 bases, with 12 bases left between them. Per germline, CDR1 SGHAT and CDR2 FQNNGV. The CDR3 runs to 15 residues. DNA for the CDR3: TGTGCCAGCAGATCCACAGGGAGCTCTGGAAACACCATATATTTT. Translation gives CASRSTGSSGNTIYF.

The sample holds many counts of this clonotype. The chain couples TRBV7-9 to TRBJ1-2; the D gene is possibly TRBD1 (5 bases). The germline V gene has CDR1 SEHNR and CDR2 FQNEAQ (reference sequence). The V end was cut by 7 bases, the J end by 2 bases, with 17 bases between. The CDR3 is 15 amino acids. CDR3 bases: TGTGCCAGCACAAGACTCGGGGCTTCCAACTATGGCTACACCTTC. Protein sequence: CASTRLGASNYGYTF.

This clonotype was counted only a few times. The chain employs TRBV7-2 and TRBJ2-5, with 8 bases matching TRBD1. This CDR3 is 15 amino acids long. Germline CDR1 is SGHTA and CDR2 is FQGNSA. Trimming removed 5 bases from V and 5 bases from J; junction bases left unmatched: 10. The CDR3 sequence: CASSPQGARGETQYF. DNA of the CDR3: TGTGCCAGCAGCCCCCAGGGGGCTCGAGGGGAGACCCAGTACTTC.

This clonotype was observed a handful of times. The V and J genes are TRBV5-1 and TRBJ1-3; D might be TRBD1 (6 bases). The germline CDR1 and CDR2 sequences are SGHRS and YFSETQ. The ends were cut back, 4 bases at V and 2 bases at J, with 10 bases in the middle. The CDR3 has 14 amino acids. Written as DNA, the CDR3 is TGCGCCAGCAGCCACGGACAGACTGGAAACACCATATATTTT. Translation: CASSHGQTGNTIYF.

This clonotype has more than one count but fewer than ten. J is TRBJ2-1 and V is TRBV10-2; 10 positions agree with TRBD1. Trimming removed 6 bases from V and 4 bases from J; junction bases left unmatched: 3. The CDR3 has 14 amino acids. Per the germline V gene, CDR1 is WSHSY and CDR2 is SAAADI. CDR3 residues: CASRGQGQYNEQFF. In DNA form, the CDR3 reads TGCGCCAGCAGGGGACAGGGGCAATACAATGAGCAGTTCTTC.

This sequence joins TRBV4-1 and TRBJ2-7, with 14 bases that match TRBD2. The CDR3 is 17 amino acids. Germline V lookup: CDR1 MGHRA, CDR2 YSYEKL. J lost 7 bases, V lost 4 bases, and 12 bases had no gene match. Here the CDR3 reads CASSPRTSGRTLFEQYF. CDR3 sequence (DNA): TGCGCCAGCAGCCCCCGGACTAGCGGGAGGACCCTTTTTGAGCAGTACTTC.

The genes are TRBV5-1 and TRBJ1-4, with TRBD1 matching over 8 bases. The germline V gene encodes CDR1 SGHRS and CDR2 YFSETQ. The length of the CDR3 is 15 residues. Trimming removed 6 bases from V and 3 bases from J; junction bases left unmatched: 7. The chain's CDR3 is CASNKQGAANEKLFF. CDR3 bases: TGCGCCAGCAATAAGCAGGGGGCTGCTAATGAAAAACTGTTTTTT.

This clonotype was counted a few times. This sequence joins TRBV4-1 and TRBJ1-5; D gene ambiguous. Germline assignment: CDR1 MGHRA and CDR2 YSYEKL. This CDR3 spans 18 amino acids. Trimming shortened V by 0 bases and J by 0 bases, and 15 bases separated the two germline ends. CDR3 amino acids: CASSQDSAGGYSNQPQHF. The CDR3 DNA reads TGCGCCAGCAGCCAAGATTCGGCAGGCGGCTATAGCAATCAGCCCCAGCATTTT.